The 22 T cell receptor beta chains listed next were all sequenced from one sample in a study of blood T cell repertoires in COVID-19 (dated by TCRdb to about 2020). The library was made by the immunoSEQ multiplex PCR assay. TCRdb took this table from immuneACCESS and kept in-frame rearrangements with V and J called. Such tables lack part of the clones; where checked against another copy, unresolved V genes explain under half of the gap, and the rest is unexplained. The sample yields about 88,000 clones; 70% to 85% were counted once. The ten largest clones represent 20% to 25% of the sample. Sequencing used peripheral blood. The receptors derive from a woman aged 55-69 years in a cohort sampled during active or convalescent COVID-19.

The chain has TRBV4-1 and TRBJ2-7; 11 nucleotides match TRBD1. This CDR3 has 16 residues. CDR1 and CDR2 from the germline V gene are MGHRA and YSYEKL. The junction had 9 bases not matched to a gene; V was cut back by 4 bases and J by 4 bases. CDR3 loop: CASSPLSGTGGYEQYF. The CDR3 DNA reads as TGCGCCAGCAGCCCACTCTCCGGGACAGGGGGTTACGAGCAGTACTTC.

The J gene is TRBJ1-2, the V gene TRBV5-1, with 9 bases identical to TRBD1. J gave up 2 bases and V 1 base, and 3 bases lay outside the gene matches. The CDR3 consists of 15 residues. The V gene's germline CDR1 is SGHRS and CDR2 YFSETQ. The CDR3, as DNA: TGCGCCAGCAGCTTGCTACAGGGGGCAAACTATGGCTACACCTTC. Translation: CASSLLQGANYGYTF.

The V and J genes are TRBV6-2 or TRBV6-3 and TRBJ1-1, with 10 positions matching TRBD1. The CDR3 contains 17 residues. Trimming at V came to 2 bases and at J to 3 bases, leaving 9 bases not matched to a gene. Germline CDR1 and CDR2: MNHEY and SVGEGT. Here the CDR3 reads CASSYTGQGFWDTEAFF. The CDR3 bases are TGTGCCAGCAGTTACACGGGACAGGGGTTTTGGGACACTGAAGCTTTCTTT.

V is TRBV18 and J is TRBJ1-2; D is undetermined. The CDR3 has 13 residues. Germline-derived CDR1 and CDR2 are KGHSH and LQKENI. With 2 bases removed from V and 0 bases from J, the gap between germline ends came to 4 bases. CDR3 in DNA: TGTGCCAGCTCACCAGGAGCTAACTATGGCTACACCTTC. This translates into CASSPGANYGYTF.

The chain carries TRBV18 and TRBJ2-7; 7 bases are shared with TRBD1. CDR1 and CDR2 from the germline V gene are KGHSH and LQKENI. J gave up 3 bases and V 0 bases, and 2 bases lay outside the gene matches. The CDR3 length is 14 residues. The CDR3 protein is CASSPPGTVYEQYF. CDR3 nucleotide sequence: TGTGCCAGCTCACCACCGGGGACAGTCTACGAGCAGTACTTC.

V gene TRBV5-1 combines with J gene TRBJ2-1, with 11 bases identical to TRBD2. Trimming cost V 4 bases and J 7 bases; bases outside gene matches: 10. CDR1 is SGHRS, CDR2 YFSETQ, per germline. CDR3 length: 16 amino acids. As DNA, the CDR3 is TGCGCCAGCAGCCCGGTAGCGGGGGGGCAGGGGAATGAGCAGTTCTTC. Translating it yields CASSPVAGGQGNEQFF.

This rearrangement joins TRBV25-1 to TRBJ1-6; 9 positions match TRBD1. The V gene's germline CDR1 is MGHDK and CDR2 SYGVNS. The CDR3 contains 14 residues. J lost 7 bases, V lost 6 bases, and 4 bases had no gene match. DNA of the CDR3: TGTGCCAGCAGACAGGGGGCCCGAAATTCACCCCTCCACTTT. It yields the protein CASRQGARNSPLHF.

V usage is TRBV28 and J usage is TRBJ2-1; 12 bases are a match to TRBD2. This CDR3 is built from 16 residues. V shed 6 bases, J shed 1 base, and the junction held 4 bases outside the gene matches. Germline V gene sequence: CDR1 MDHEN, CDR2 SYDVKM. CDR3 coding DNA: TGTGCCAGCAGCTGGACTAGCGGGGTGTCCTACAATGAGCAGTTCTTC. Its protein product is CASSWTSGVSYNEQFF.

The sample holds many counts of this clone. The chain joins TRBV4-2 to TRBJ2-5; TRBD2 agrees at 10 bases. Germline V gene data show CDR1 as LGHNA and CDR2 as YNFKEQ. This CDR3 is built from 14 residues. V trimming: 4 bases; J trimming: 5 bases; junction bases outside the gene matches: 4. The CDR3, as DNA: TGTGCCAGCAGCCCTAGCGGGGGAGGGGAGACCCAGTACTTC. It is translated as CASSPSGGGETQYF.

CDR3 protein: CASSPGTSGGSQETQYF. Here the CDR3 DNA reads TGTGCCAGCAGCCCCGGGACTAGCGGGGGGTCCCAAGAGACCCAGTACTTC. The rearrangement joins TRBV7-6 to TRBJ2-5, with 15 bases aligning to TRBD2. The CDR3 is 17 residues long. Trimming removed 5 bases from V and 1 base from J; junction bases left unmatched: 5. Germline loops: CDR1 SGHVS, CDR2 FNYEAQ.

The chain joins TRBV5-6 to TRBJ1-5, with TRBD1 identical over 7 bases. After removal of 4 bases from V and 5 bases from J, the junction contained 6 bases not matched to a gene. CDR1 is SGHDT, CDR2 YYEEEE, per germline. The CDR3 covers 14 residues. CDR3 protein: CASSSTGVHQPQHF. In DNA form, the CDR3 reads TGTGCCAGCAGCAGTACAGGGGTCCATCAGCCCCAGCATTTT.

V is TRBV19 and J is TRBJ1-1, with 7 bases that match TRBD1. Germline assignment: CDR1 LNHDA and CDR2 SQIVND (reference sequence). The CDR3 totals 14 residues. J lost 0 bases, V lost 6 bases, and 4 bases had no gene match. The CDR3 DNA is TGTGCCAGTAGCACGGACAGGCTGAACACTGAAGCTTTCTTT. It specifies CASSTDRLNTEAFF.

The gene calls are TRBV5-4 and TRBJ1-5, with 10 bases fitting TRBD1. V gave up 4 bases and J gave up 4 bases; unmatched junction bases: 2. The CDR3 runs to 14 residues. The germline V gene encodes CDR1 SGHNT and CDR2 YYREEE (reference sequence). The CDR3 protein is CASSRQGANQPQHF. In DNA form, the CDR3 reads TGTGCCAGCAGCCGACAGGGGGCGAATCAGCCCCAGCATTTT.

This chain joins TRBV5-6 and TRBJ2-7; 7 nucleotides align to TRBD1. With V trimmed by 0 bases and J by 12 bases, 9 bases remained unmatched. The CDR3 has 13 amino acids. Germline CDR1 SGHDT, CDR2 YYEEEE. CDR3 sequence (DNA): TGTGCCAGCAGCTTGGACAGGGGAAGCCTTAGGTACTTC. Amino acids: CASSLDRGSLRYF.

The sample holds one count of this clone. The chain is built from TRBV10-3 and TRBJ1-2; 8 bases are shared with TRBD1. With 3 bases clipped from V and 5 bases from J, the junction kept 11 bases outside the gene matches. The CDR3 loop spans 16 amino acids. Germline loops: CDR1 ENHRY, CDR2 SYGVKD. CDR3 amino acids: CAISDPGQALSYGYTF. CDR3 in DNA: TGTGCCATCAGTGACCCGGGACAGGCCCTGTCTTATGGCTACACCTTC.

J is TRBJ1-5 and V is TRBV2, with 8 bases lining up with TRBD1. Germline V gene sequence: CDR1 SNHLY, CDR2 FYNNEI. The CDR3 is 19 amino acids. Trimming removed 2 bases from V and 2 bases from J; junction bases left unmatched: 14. DNA for the CDR3: TGTGCCAGCAGTGAACCCGGAGGTCCGGGACAGGCGGGCAATCAGCCCCAGCATTTT. Protein sequence: CASSEPGGPGQAGNQPQHF.

CDR3 sequence: CASSLDHGLAGSREQYF. CDR3 nucleotide sequence: TGTGCCAGCAGCTTAGATCACGGCCTAGCGGGGTCTCGCGAGCAGTACTTC. The chain combines TRBV11-2 with TRBJ2-7; the match to TRBD2 covers 9 bases. Germline CDR1 and CDR2: SGHAT and FQNNGV. CDR3 size: 17 residues. The ends lost 0 bases at V and 6 bases at J; junction bases unmatched: 12. Full variable domain (outside the CDR3, taken from reference TRBV11-2 and TRBJ2-7): EAGVAQSPRYKIIEKRQSVAFWCNPISGHATLYWYQQILGQGPKLLIQFQNNGVVDDSQLPKDRFSAERLKGVDSTLKIQPAKLEDSAVYLCASSLDHGLAGSREQYFGPGTRLTVT.

This chain joins TRBV5-1 and TRBJ1-4, with D possibly being TRBD1 (5 bases). V gave up 4 bases and J gave up 4 bases, with 11 bases separating them. Germline CDR1 reads SGHRS; CDR2 reads YFSETQ. The CDR3 covers 14 residues. The CDR3 protein is CASSTSGINEKLFF. DNA for the CDR3: TGCGCCAGCAGCACCTCAGGGATTAATGAAAAACTGTTTTTT.

This clone was seen a handful of times. This chain connects TRBV2 to TRBJ1-5, with a possible D match to TRBD1 (5 bases). The CDR3 has 15 residues. Trimming stripped 1 base from V and 1 base from J, with 8 bases between. Per germline, CDR1 SNHLY and CDR2 FYNNEI. This chain's CDR3 is CASSEEGFSNQPQHF. In DNA form, the CDR3 reads TGTGCCAGCAGTGAAGAGGGGTTCAGCAATCAGCCCCAGCATTTT.

Comments on this clone: A junction boundary mismatches the germline segment, possibly from a read error. This rearrangement joins TRBV6-1 to TRBJ2-2; the D call may be TRBD1 or TRBD2 (5 bases each). The CDR3 totals 16 residues. The germline CDR1 and CDR2 sequences are MNHNS and SASEGT. In nucleotides, the CDR3 is TGTGCAAGCAGTGAGGGGCATACCTCGAACACCGGGGAGCTGTTTTTT. Translating it yields CASSEGHTSNTGELFF.

This clone was observed a handful of times. The rearrangement uses TRBV2 and TRBJ2-5; a weak D match, TRBD1 (5 bases). CDR3 length: 14 amino acids. Per germline, CDR1 SNHLY and CDR2 FYNNEI. V was shortened by 6 bases and J by 2 bases, with 13 bases between the two germline ends. CDR3 amino acids: CASSVQVTQETQYF. The CDR3 DNA reads as TGTGCCAGCAGCGTACAGGTTACGCAAGAGACCCAGTACTTC.

There are a few counts of this clone. The gene calls are TRBV27 and TRBJ2-1; D call uncertain. This CDR3 is built from 11 residues. The V end was cut by 5 bases, the J end by 8 bases, with 7 bases between. Germline lookup yields CDR1 MNHEY and CDR2 SMNVEV (reference sequence). CDR3 nucleotide sequence: TGTGCCAGCAGTGGTTTAGATGAGCAGTTCTTC. It yields the protein CASSGLDEQFF.